This T cell receptor beta chain was observed in a study of blood T cells in healthy people across ages. Broader study findings: Donor CMV status, an unknown factor, possibly confounded changes in expanded clonotypes. Higher diversity, along with more naive CD4+ cells, distinguished long-lived donors from aged donors.

Per germline, CDR1 SQVTM and CDR2 ANQGSEA. The ends lost 0 bases at V and 7 bases at J; junction bases unmatched: 4. CDR3 size: 14 residues. The authors drew approximately 9 milliliters of peripheral blood from each donor. Concerning this clonotype: Its antigen is not identified.

Together with a sample-barcoded 5' primer, a J-beta primer mix was included in a second PCR lasting about 7 to 12 cycles. Every single cDNA molecule received a tag from a template-switch adaptor with 12 random nucleotides. MiXCR was run by TCRdb on the 5' RACE reads, yielding one entry per CDR3 protein. The sample consists of more than 650,000 distinct CDR3 sequences, 22% of them appearing once. The sequencing input was blood. V gene TRBV29-1 combines with J gene TRBJ2-1; the match to TRBD2 covers 9 bases. This TCR was sampled from a man between 65 and 85 years old in good health. CDR3 loop: CSVEDPLAGNEQFF. CDR3 nucleotide sequence: TGCAGCGTTGAAGATCCCCTAGCGGGGAATGAGCAGTTCTTC.